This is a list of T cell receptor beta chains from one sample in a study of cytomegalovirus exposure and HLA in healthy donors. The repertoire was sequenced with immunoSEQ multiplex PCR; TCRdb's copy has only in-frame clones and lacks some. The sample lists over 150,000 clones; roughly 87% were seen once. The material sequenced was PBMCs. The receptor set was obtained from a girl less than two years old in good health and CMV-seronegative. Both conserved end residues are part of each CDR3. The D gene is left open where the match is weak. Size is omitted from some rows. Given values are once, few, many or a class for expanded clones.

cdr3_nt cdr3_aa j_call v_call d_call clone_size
TGTGCCAGCAGTTACGGTTTACAGGGTCAGCCCCAGCATTTT CASSYGLQGQPQHF TRBJ1-5 TRBV6-6 - -
TGTGCCAGCAGTTACCGGGTGGGGGGGAATCAGCCCCAGCATTTT CASSYRVGGNQPQHF TRBJ1-5 TRBV6-6 - -
TGTGCCATCAAGCGGGGGACCGGGGCCAACGTCCTGACTTTC CAIKRGTGANVLTF TRBJ2-6 TRBV10-3 TRBD2 -
TGTGCCAGCAGCCAAGAGAGGCCGAATAATTCACCCCTCCACTTT CASSQERPNNSPLHF TRBJ1-6 TRBV4-2 - -
TGCGCCAGCAGCCTAGGACTAGCGGGAACTTTCTACGAGCAGTACTTC CASSLGLAGTFYEQYF TRBJ2-7 TRBV4-1 TRBD2 -
TGCGCCAGCAGCCGAGACAGGGGAATCTACGAGCAGTACTTC CASSRDRGIYEQYF TRBJ2-7 TRBV4-3 TRBD1 once
TGTGCCAGCAGCTTAATTGGGTTACGGGGGAACACTGAAGCTTTCTTT CASSLIGLRGNTEAFF TRBJ1-1 TRBV7-2 - -
TGCGCCAGCAGCCTGGGGACAGCGCAAGAGACCCAGTACTTC CASSLGTAQETQYF TRBJ2-5 TRBV4-1 TRBD1 -
TGTGCCAGCAGCCGCGGGGAGACCCAGTACTTC CASSRGETQYF TRBJ2-5 TRBV25-1 - -
TGTGCCAGCAGTGAAGGCCCGGGCACTGAAGCTTTCTTT CASSEGPGTEAFF TRBJ1-1 TRBV2 - -
TGTGCCTGGGGGCTGGGGCAGATCAACACTGAAGCTTTCTTT CAWGLGQINTEAFF TRBJ1-1 TRBV30 - -
TGTGCCAGCAGCCAGGGGACAGGGACTGAAGCTTTCTTT CASSQGTGTEAFF TRBJ1-1 TRBV14 TRBD1 -
TGCAGTGCTAGAATAGCTAGCACGCAGTATTTT CSARIASTQYF TRBJ2-3 TRBV20-1 - once
TGTGCCAGTAGTACGAGCGGGTATCCTAACACTGAAGCTTTCTTT CASSTSGYPNTEAFF TRBJ1-1 TRBV19 - few
TGTGCCAGCAGTGGACAGCTTTACTCCTACGAGCAGTACTTC CASSGQLYSYEQYF TRBJ2-7 TRBV2 - -
TGTGCCACCAGGACTAGCGGGAGTCTAAATGAGCAGTTCTTC CATRTSGSLNEQFF TRBJ2-1 TRBV15 TRBD2 -
TGCGCCAGCAGCTTGGGCAGGGATTACGAGCAGTACTTC CASSLGRDYEQYF TRBJ2-7 TRBV5-1 - -
TGTGCCTGGGGGCAGGGGGTCGCCAGGGAGACCCAGTACTTC CAWGQGVARETQYF TRBJ2-5 TRBV30 TRBD1 -
TGTGCCAGCAGGCCTTATCCGCCGGGAGGGGGAACTGAAGCTTTCTTT CASRPYPPGGGTEAFF TRBJ1-1 TRBV11-3 - -
TGTGCCAGCAGGACAGGGGGCTTTAATTCACCCCTCCACTTT CASRTGGFNSPLHF TRBJ1-6 TRBV28 TRBD1 -
TGTGCCAGCAGCTTGGGCGGGGGGCTCCTCACAGATACGCAGTATTTT CASSLGGGLLTDTQYF TRBJ2-3 TRBV5-4 TRBD2 -
TGTGCCAGCAGTATATCCCGTAACAGGGTCGCCTACGAGCAGTACTTC CASSISRNRVAYEQYF TRBJ2-7 TRBV7-9 - -